This T cell receptor beta chain was identified in a study of shared clonotypes between healthy human individuals. Broader study findings: An anticipated effect of sequencing depth on clonotype sharing among donors was recognized. Only blood samples were collected, and tissue repertoires likely differ.

The V gene's germline CDR1 is MNHEY and CDR2 SMNVEV (reference sequence). The germline V and J ends were trimmed by 7 bases and 1 base, with 13 bases remaining between them. The CDR3 has 14 residues. Data came from immunoSEQ multiplex PCR; TCRdb stores just in-frame clones and leaves some out. Altogether fewer than 600,000 clones are present, roughly 80% being singletons, with the ten largest covering about 11%. About this clone: Its cognate antigen is unknown. A read error is possible here, since a much larger clone lies one base away.

About 83 million PBMCs served as the genomic DNA source for unsorted samples. The sequencing sample was made of PBMCs. This clonotype originated in a woman aged 40 to 50 in good health. Some clones in this sample may be carry-over from other donors' samples. The chain recombines TRBV27 with TRBJ1-1, with TRBD1 as a possible D gene (5 bases). The CDR3 protein is CASNFDRTNTEAFF. In DNA, the CDR3 is TGTGCCAGCAACTTCGACAGAACGAACACTGAAGCTTTCTTT.